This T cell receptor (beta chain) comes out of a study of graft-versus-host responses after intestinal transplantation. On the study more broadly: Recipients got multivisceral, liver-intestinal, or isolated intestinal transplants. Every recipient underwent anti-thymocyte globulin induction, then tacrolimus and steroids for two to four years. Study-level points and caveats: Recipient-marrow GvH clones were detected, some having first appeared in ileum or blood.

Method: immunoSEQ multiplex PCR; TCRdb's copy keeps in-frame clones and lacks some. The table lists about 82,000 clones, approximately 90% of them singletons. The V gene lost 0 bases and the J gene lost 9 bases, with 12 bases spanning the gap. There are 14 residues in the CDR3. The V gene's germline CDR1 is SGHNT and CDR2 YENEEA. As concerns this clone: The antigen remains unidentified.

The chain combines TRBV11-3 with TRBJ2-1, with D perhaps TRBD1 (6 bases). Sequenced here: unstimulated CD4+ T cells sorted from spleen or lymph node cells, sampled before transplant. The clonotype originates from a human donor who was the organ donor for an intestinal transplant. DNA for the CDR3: TGTGCCAGCAGCTTAGATCACGTAGGGGGTGAGCAGTTCTTC. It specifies CASSLDHVGGEQFF.